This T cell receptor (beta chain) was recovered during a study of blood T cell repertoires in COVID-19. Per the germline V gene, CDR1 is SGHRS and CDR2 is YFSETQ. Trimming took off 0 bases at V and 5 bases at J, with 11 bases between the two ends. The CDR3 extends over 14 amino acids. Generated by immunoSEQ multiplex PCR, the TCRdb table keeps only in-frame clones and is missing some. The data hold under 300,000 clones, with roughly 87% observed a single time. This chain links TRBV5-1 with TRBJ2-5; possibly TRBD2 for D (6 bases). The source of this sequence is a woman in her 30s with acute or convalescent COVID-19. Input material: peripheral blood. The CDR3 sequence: CASSLVGGGETQYF. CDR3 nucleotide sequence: TGCGCCAGCAGCTTGGTGGGGGGTGGCGAGACCCAGTACTTC.